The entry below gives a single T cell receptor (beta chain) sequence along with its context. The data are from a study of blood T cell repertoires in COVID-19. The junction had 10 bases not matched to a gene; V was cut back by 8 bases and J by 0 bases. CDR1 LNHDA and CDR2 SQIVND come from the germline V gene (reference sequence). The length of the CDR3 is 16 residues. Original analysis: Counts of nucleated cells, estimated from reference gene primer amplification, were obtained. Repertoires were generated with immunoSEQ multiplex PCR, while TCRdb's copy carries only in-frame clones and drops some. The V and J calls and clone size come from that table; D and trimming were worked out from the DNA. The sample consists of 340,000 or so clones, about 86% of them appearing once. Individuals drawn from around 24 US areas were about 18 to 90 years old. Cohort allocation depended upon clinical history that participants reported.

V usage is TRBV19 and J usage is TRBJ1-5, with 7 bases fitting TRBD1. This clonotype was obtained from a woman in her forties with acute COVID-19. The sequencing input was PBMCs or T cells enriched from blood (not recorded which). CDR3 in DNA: TGTGCCAGTCGACCGGGACAGTATTATAGCAATCAGCCCCAGCATTTT. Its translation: CASRPGQYYSNQPQHF.